This paragraph covers one T cell receptor beta chain sequence. Its antigen is as yet unknown. This sample was taken from a study of post-analysis software for immune sequencing data. In the study overall: As for disease course, relapsing-remitting, secondary progressive and progressive-relapsing multiple sclerosis were all included.

V lost 1 base to trimming and J lost 2 bases, with 12 bases between them. Germline CDR1 DFQATT, CDR2 SNEGSKA (reference sequence). The length of the CDR3 is 14 residues. Study-wide results and limits: Strong co-clustering by F measure was seen for same-batch samples. TRBV5-6, TRBV5-1 and TRBV20-1 belonged to a set of roughly 5 TRBV segments that were more frequent in patients than controls. Significantly decreased normalized Chao1 diversity was recorded for multiple sclerosis patients relative to controls.

TCR beta cDNA libraries included unique molecular identifiers. T cells, about 0.9 to 11 million of them, yielded about 500,000 cDNA molecules. TCRdb re-analysed the PCR reads in MiXCR, keeping a single row per CDR3 protein. There are about 540,000 distinct CDR3 sequences in the sample; 34% occur only once, and under 7% lies in the top ten. The material sequenced was blood. The chain carries TRBV20-1 and TRBJ2-7, with D hard to call. The receptor was derived from a girl aged 2-17 years with multiple sclerosis. CDR3 sequence reads: CSARGETLAYEQYF. CDR3 nucleotides: TGCAGTGCTAGAGGCGAGACTCTAGCCTACGAGCAGTACTTC.